This TCR beta chain was sequenced for a study of cytomegalovirus exposure and HLA in healthy donors. For this clone: Its cognate antigen is unknown.

The ends lost 1 base at V and 6 bases at J; junction bases unmatched: 4. Germline CDR1 is KGHSH and CDR2 is LQKENI. CDR3 length: 15 residues. Findings of the study overall: The study recorded 150 to 200 TCR beta chains that were cytomegalovirus-associated.

60 Vbeta and 13 Jbeta primers were used in PCR. Sequencing used immunoSEQ multiplex PCR; TCRdb keeps in-frame clones, though not all of them. The sample shows roughly 100,000 clones, about 80% of them seen only once. The source of this sequence is a man between 25 and 39 years old in good health and CMV-seronegative. V usage is TRBV18 and J usage is TRBJ2-3, with 10 bases identical to TRBD2. Material: PBMCs. CDR3 protein: CASSPQTSGLDTQYF. CDR3 sequence (DNA): TGTGCCAGCTCACCACAGACTAGCGGGCTTGATACGCAGTATTTT.